These 14 T cell receptor beta chains were all obtained from the same sample, sequenced in a study of T cell repertoires in cytomegalovirus infection. These receptors' targets are unknown. TCRdb reprocessed the reads with MiXCR, giving one entry per CDR3 protein. This table holds some 350,000 distinct CDR3 sequences, under 35% found once. The starting material was cultured PBMCs, obtained from culture after CMV antigen stimulation. The receptors come from a human donor in good health (CMV status not recorded). Some clones in this sample may be carry-over from other donors' samples.

This clonotype has a handful of counts. The chain couples TRBV10-3 to TRBJ2-7; 10 nucleotides match TRBD1. Trimming cost V 6 bases and J 5 bases; bases outside gene matches: 4. The germline CDR1 and CDR2 sequences are ENHRY and SYGVKD. This CDR3 has 13 amino acids. The CDR3 region has the DNA TGTGCCATCAGCGGGACAGGGGCGGACGAGCAGTACTTC. Its protein product is CAISGTGADEQYF.

This clonotype was observed a few times. The rearrangement joins TRBV11-2 to TRBJ1-6; D is ambiguous. Germline-derived CDR1 and CDR2 are SGHAT and FQNNGV. The CDR3 is 15 amino acids. V lost 0 bases and J 6 bases, leaving 9 bases between the germline ends. The chain's CDR3 is CASSLEPGFNSPLHF. CDR3 sequence (DNA): TGTGCCAGCAGCTTAGAGCCGGGGTTTAATTCACCCCTCCACTTT. Full variable domain (outside the CDR3, taken from reference TRBV11-2 and TRBJ1-6): EAGVAQSPRYKIIEKRQSVAFWCNPISGHATLYWYQQILGQGPKLLIQFQNNGVVDDSQLPKDRFSAERLKGVDSTLKIQPAKLEDSAVYLCASSLEPGFNSPLHFGNGTRLTVT.

This clonotype appeared a few times. The chain links TRBV19 to TRBJ1-1; 8 positions agree with TRBD1. J was trimmed by 3 bases and V by 2 bases; bases with no gene match: 11. The CDR3 is 17 residues long. Germline V gene data show CDR1 as LNHDA and CDR2 as SQIVND (reference sequence). The CDR3 DNA is TGTGCCAGTAGTATACGAAGCAGGGGGCTTGGGGACACTGAAGCTTTCTTT. This gives the protein CASSIRSRGLGDTEAFF.

The rearrangement joins TRBV20-1 to TRBJ1-4, with TRBD1 identical over 7 bases. Trimming cost V 3 bases and J 10 bases; bases outside gene matches: 17. This CDR3 is 16 amino acids long. Germline values: CDR1 DFQATT, CDR2 SNEGSKA (reference sequence). CDR3 region: CSASPNNGQEEGKLFF. The DNA for the CDR3 is TGCAGTGCTAGCCCTAATAATGGACAGGAAGAAGGAAAACTGTTTTTT.

J is TRBJ1-6 and V is TRBV12-3 or TRBV12-4; 7 bases match TRBD1. The ends lost 8 bases at V and 10 bases at J; junction bases unmatched: 8. The CDR3 contains 13 residues. CDR3 bases: TGTGCCAGCCGACAGGGAGTAGGGTCACCCCTCCACTTT. Its translation: CASRQGVGSPLHF.

The chain links TRBV19 to TRBJ2-4; 11 nucleotides line up with TRBD1. CDR3 length equals 14 residues. The J segment lost 10 bases and the V segment lost 3 bases, leaving 5 bases of the junction unmatched. Germline V lookup: CDR1 LNHDA, CDR2 SQIVND (reference sequence). The CDR3 DNA follows: TGTGCCAGTAGTATCACCGGGACAGGGGGGATTCAGTACTTC. It yields the protein CASSITGTGGIQYF.

This clonotype turned up a few times. The V and J genes are TRBV9 and TRBJ2-7, with 14 bases lining up with TRBD2. CDR1 and CDR2 from the germline V gene are SGDLS and YYNGEE. V was pared by 4 bases and J by 1 base, with 10 bases of the junction left unmatched. This CDR3 has 18 residues. The CDR3 DNA reads as TGTGCCAGCAGCCCAGGACTAGCGGGGGGAATTAAATCCTACGAGCAGTACTTC. Protein: CASSPGLAGGIKSYEQYF.

Only one count was recorded for this clonotype. The chain has TRBV18 and TRBJ2-1; D might be TRBD2 (6 bases). The CDR3 spans 16 residues. Between the trimmed V and J ends, which lost 4 bases and 0 bases, there was a span of 13 bases. Germline V gene lookup returns CDR1 KGHSH and CDR2 LQKENI. The CDR3 DNA reads as TGTGCCAGCTCACTACGGGACTCTAGCTCCTACAATGAGCAGTTCTTC. Encoded protein: CASSLRDSSSYNEQFF.

The CDR3 DNA reads TGTGCCAGCAGCTCCTGGGAGCAGTTCTTC. Translated: CASSSWEQFF. The rearrangement joins TRBV7-6 to TRBJ2-1; no firm D call. This CDR3 comprises 10 residues. Trimming took 4 bases from V and 10 from J, leaving 5 bases between them. In germline, CDR1 is SGHVS, CDR2 FNYEAQ.

The J gene is TRBJ2-4, the V gene TRBV6-1, with 8 nucleotides matching TRBD1. This CDR3 has 15 amino acids. V gave up 5 bases and J gave up 8 bases; unmatched junction bases: 11. CDR1 and CDR2 from the germline V gene are MNHNS and SASEGT. CDR3 protein: CASSLSWTGTDIQYF. CDR3 nucleotides: TGTGCCAGCAGTCTTTCATGGACAGGGACGGACATTCAGTACTTC.

The table lists this clonotype with a count of one. J is TRBJ2-7 and V is TRBV27, with 7 bases matching TRBD1. This CDR3 region has 15 residues. V was pared by 3 bases and J by 3 bases, with 8 bases of the junction left unmatched. Germline lookup yields CDR1 MNHEY and CDR2 SMNVEV (reference sequence). The CDR3 sequence is CASSFRQGLDYEQYF. CDR3 in DNA: TGTGCCAGCAGTTTTAGACAGGGCCTTGACTACGAGCAGTACTTC.

The CDR3 protein is CASRREGLYNEQFF. As DNA, the CDR3 is TGTGCCAGCAGGCGGGAGGGCCTATACAATGAGCAGTTCTTC. This rearrangement joins TRBV3-1 to TRBJ2-1, with 9 nucleotides matching TRBD2. Per germline, CDR1 LGHDT and CDR2 YNNKEL (reference sequence). The CDR3 spans 14 residues. J gave up 4 bases and V 6 bases, and 4 bases lay outside the gene matches.

Only a few counts were recorded for this clonotype. The chain links TRBV7-6 to TRBJ2-3, with D perhaps matching TRBD2 (5 bases). CDR3 length: 15 residues. Trimming stripped 5 bases from V and 0 bases from J, with 12 bases between. The germline CDR1 and CDR2 sequences are SGHVS and FNYEAQ. This CDR3 reads CASSQTRRSTDTQYF. The CDR3 DNA is TGTGCCAGCAGCCAAACTAGGAGGAGCACAGATACGCAGTATTTT. The complete variable domain, with remaining parts taken from reference TRBV7-6 and TRBJ2-3, reads GAGVSQSPRYKVTKRGQDVALRCDPISGHVSLYWYRQALGQGPEFLTYFNYEAQQDKSGLPNDRFSAERPEGSISTLTIQRTEQRDSAMYRCASSQTRRSTDTQYFGPGTRLTVL.

This clonotype was observed a handful of times. V is TRBV20-1 and J is TRBJ1-2; 9 bases are a match to TRBD1. V was pared by 0 bases and J by 8 bases, with 10 bases of the junction left unmatched. The CDR3 sequence is 15 residues long. Germline V gene lookup returns CDR1 DFQATT and CDR2 SNEGSKA (reference sequence). CDR3 amino acids: CSARDPGQGFYGYTF. CDR3 coding DNA: TGCAGTGCTAGAGACCCGGGACAGGGTTTCTACGGCTACACCTTC.